This entry lists 17 T cell receptor beta chains sequenced from one sample in a study of shared clonotypes between healthy human individuals. Assay used: immunoSEQ multiplex PCR; TCRdb lists only in-frame clones, some missing. The profile shows approximately 2.4 million clones, around 95% of them singletons. Material: naive CD4+ T cells sorted from blood. Subset denoted: CD45RA+ positively selected. The receptors shown here come from a man aged 18-30 years in good health.

Concerning this clone itself: In the same sample, other DNA sequences code for this CDR3. The V gene is TRBV9, the J gene TRBJ2-5; unclear D gene. V was clipped by 4 bases and J by 2 bases, with 6 bases between them. Germline-derived CDR1 and CDR2 are SGDLS and YYNGEE. The length of the CDR3 is 12 residues. CDR3 DNA: TGTGCCAGCAGCTCCGGGCAAGAGACCCAGTACTTC. It codes for CASSSGQETQYF.

CDR3 in amino acids: CASSPVTSGNTGELFF. The CDR3 bases are TGTGCCAGCTCACCAGTGACTAGCGGGAACACCGGGGAGCTGTTTTTT. The genes are TRBV18 and TRBJ2-2; 9 nucleotides align to TRBD2. The CDR3 extends over 16 amino acids. J was trimmed by 1 base and V by 2 bases; bases with no gene match: 2. Germline V CDR1 and CDR2: KGHSH, LQKENI.

On this clone: Distinct nucleotide sequences in the sample also encode this CDR3. The chain carries TRBV28 and TRBJ1-5; TRBD1 agrees at 7 bases. The V gene end was trimmed by 6 bases and the J gene end by 1 base; junction bases not matched to a gene: 3. This CDR3 contains 14 residues. Germline V gives CDR1 MDHEN, CDR2 SYDVKM. CDR3 amino acids: CASSLTGSNQPQHF. CDR3 sequence (DNA): TGTGCCAGCAGCCTGACAGGGAGCAATCAGCCCCAGCATTTT. Full variable domain (missing parts from reference TRBV28 and TRBJ1-5): DVKVTQSSRYLVKRTGEKVFLECVQDMDHENMFWYRQDPGLGLRLIYFSYDVKMKEKGDIPEGYSVSREKKERFSLILESASTNQTSMYLCASSLTGSNQPQHFGDGTRLSIL.

V is TRBV6-6 and J is TRBJ2-7; 11 bases are shared with TRBD2. The CDR3 length is 14 residues. The junction had 3 bases not matched to a gene; V was cut back by 8 bases and J by 0 bases. Germline CDR1 and CDR2: MNHNY and SVGAGI (reference sequence). CDR3 bases: TGTGCCAGCGGGGGGACTAGCGGCTCCTACGAGCAGTACTTC. This gives the protein CASGGTSGSYEQYF.

This rearrangement joins TRBV29-1 to TRBJ2-3; tentative D call: TRBD1 (7 bases). Germline V gives CDR1 SQVTM, CDR2 ANQGSEA. The CDR3 totals 15 residues. V was trimmed by 3 bases and J by 2 bases, leaving 15 bases between them. The chain's CDR3 is CSVDHQGGNTDTQYF. CDR3 bases: TGCAGCGTTGACCACCAGGGGGGTAACACAGATACGCAGTATTTT.

V and J are TRBV4-1 and TRBJ2-2; tentatively, D is TRBD1 (6 bases). Germline V gene sequence: CDR1 MGHRA, CDR2 YSYEKL. The CDR3 consists of 17 residues. Trimming left V 3 bases short and J 2 bases short, with 16 bases between. The CDR3 bases are TGCGCCAGCAGCCACGTCCCAGACAGGATAAACACCGGGGAGCTGTTTTTT. Protein product: CASSHVPDRINTGELFF.

V and J are TRBV5-8 and TRBJ2-7; 7 bases line up with TRBD2. Per germline, CDR1 SGHTS and CDR2 YDEGEE. Germline trimming cut 0 bases from V and 3 bases from J; bases unmatched to any gene: 12. This CDR3 contains 17 residues. Here the CDR3 reads CASSLVGGAGIGYEQYF. CDR3 nucleotide sequence: TGTGCCAGCAGCTTGGTGGGGGGAGCGGGAATCGGCTACGAGCAGTACTTC.

This chain connects TRBV27 to TRBJ2-5; a weak D match, TRBD2 (5 bases). Trimming took off 6 bases at V and 4 bases at J, with 12 bases between the two ends. CDR1 and CDR2 from the germline V gene are MNHEY and SMNVEV (reference sequence). CDR3 length: 13 amino acids. This chain's CDR3 is CASRAVVGETQYF. The DNA for the CDR3 is TGTGCCAGCAGAGCGGTGGTTGGAGAGACCCAGTACTTC.

Comment on this clone: This sample also contains other DNA sequences that code for the same CDR3. The chain joins TRBV7-2 to TRBJ2-7; D is unresolved. V lost 1 base to trimming and J lost 1 base, with 8 bases between them. CDR1 is SGHTA and CDR2 is FQGNSA in the germline V gene. This CDR3 region has 14 residues. CDR3 region: CASSLGRASYEQYF. CDR3 sequence (DNA): TGTGCCAGCAGCTTAGGCCGGGCGTCCTACGAGCAGTACTTC. The entire variable domain, with the rest obtained from reference TRBV7-2 and TRBJ2-7, is as follows: GAGVSQSPSNKVTEKGKDVELRCDPISGHTALYWYRQSLGQGLEFLIYFQGNSAPDKSGLPSDRFSAERTGGSVSTLTIQRTQQEDSAVYLCASSLGRASYEQYFGPGTRLTVT.

The CDR3 loop reads CASSDRGRPNEQFF. The DNA of the CDR3 is TGCGCCAGCAGTGACCGGGGACGCCCCAATGAGCAGTTCTTC. V usage is TRBV10-1 and J usage is TRBJ2-1; D assignment may be TRBD1 or TRBD2 (5 bases each). V was clipped by 3 bases and J by 6 bases, with 12 bases between them. The CDR3 is 14 amino acids. Germline CDR1 is WNHNN and CDR2 is SYGVQD (reference sequence).

This chain links TRBV7-2 with TRBJ2-1; TRBD1 matches 7 bases. CDR1 SGHTA and CDR2 FQGNSA come from the germline V gene. The CDR3 contains 14 residues. Losses at the gene ends were 3 bases for V and 8 bases for J; bases not matched to a gene: 7. The CDR3 sequence is CASSFIRQGDEQFF. The CDR3 DNA is TGTGCCAGCAGCTTCATCCGACAGGGCGATGAGCAGTTCTTC.

The table lists this clone with a count of one. The V and J genes are TRBV19 and TRBJ1-3, with D perhaps matching TRBD1 (5 bases). Germline CDR1 reads LNHDA; CDR2 reads SQIVND (reference sequence). The V end was cut by 3 bases, the J end by 4 bases, with 16 bases between. This CDR3 is built from 16 residues. As DNA, the CDR3 is TGTGCCAGTAGTATGATCCCTCGGGGACCGGGAAACACCATATATTTT. This codes for CASSMIPRGPGNTIYF.

This clone was found a few times. Within the sample, other DNA sequences also encode this same CDR3. The chain has TRBV5-1 and TRBJ2-2, with 11 bases identical to TRBD2. The germline CDR1 and CDR2 sequences are SGHRS and YFSETQ. The CDR3 is 16 amino acids. J gave up 1 base and V 2 bases, and 1 base lay outside the gene matches. CDR3 in amino acids: CASSLGTSGNTGELFF. In DNA, the CDR3 is TGCGCCAGCAGCTTAGGGACTAGCGGGAACACCGGGGAGCTGTTTTTT.

This clone was seen once. The same CDR3 can be traced to other DNA sequences in this sample. The chain employs TRBV10-3 and TRBJ1-2; 9 bases fit TRBD1. After removal of 6 bases from V and 0 bases from J, the junction contained 5 bases not matched to a gene. The CDR3 covers 15 residues. Germline V CDR1 and CDR2: ENHRY, SYGVKD. The CDR3 DNA reads TGTGCCATCAGGACCGGGACAGGGACTAACTATGGCTACACCTTC. Amino acid sequence: CAIRTGTGTNYGYTF.

This chain links TRBV18 with TRBJ2-7, with D possibly matching TRBD2 (6 bases). CDR3 length: 15 amino acids. The V and J ends lost 3 bases and 7 bases respectively, with 19 bases between them. Per the germline V gene, CDR1 is KGHSH and CDR2 is LQKENI. The CDR3 DNA reads TGTGCCAGCTCACCGCCCGGGACTCCCGTTGGGGAGCAGTACTTC. Translating gives CASSPPGTPVGEQYF.

This chain uses TRBV2 with TRBJ1-4, with D perhaps TRBD1 (6 bases). This CDR3 contains 14 residues. The germline V and J ends were trimmed by 9 bases and 8 bases, with 19 bases remaining between them. CDR1 and CDR2 (germline): SNHLY, FYNNEI. The CDR3: CASGKTGGNEKLFF. CDR3 sequence (DNA): TGTGCCAGTGGGAAGACAGGCGGAAACGAAAAACTGTTTTTT.

V is TRBV27 and J is TRBJ2-2; TRBD1 agrees at 8 bases. There are 15 residues in the CDR3. Trimming removed 2 bases from V and 6 bases from J; junction bases left unmatched: 5. Germline-derived CDR1 and CDR2 are MNHEY and SMNVEV (reference sequence). The CDR3 sequence is CASSLRTGTPGELFF. The CDR3 DNA reads TGTGCCAGCAGTTTAAGGACAGGGACCCCCGGGGAGCTGTTTTTT.